Described below is a single T cell receptor beta chain sequence and its context. This sample is drawn from a study of blood T cell repertoires in COVID-19. Across the whole study: Nucleic acid was either cDNA or gDNA, and it came from T cells, B-cell-depleted T cells, or PBMCs.

The protocol was immunoSEQ multiplex PCR, while the TCRdb copy is restricted to in-frame clones and leaves out a portion. The repertoire holds approximately 100,000 clones, with 87% as singletons. V lost 5 bases to trimming and J lost 0 bases, with 23 bases between them. CDR3 size: 20 residues. Germline CDR1 is MNHNY and CDR2 is SVGAGI (reference sequence). The origin of this receptor is a woman in her twenties or thirties with acute or convalescent COVID-19. Sequencing was done on a sample of peripheral blood. The V and J genes are TRBV6-6 and TRBJ1-6; a possible D gene is TRBD1 (6 bases). CDR3 nucleotide sequence: TGTGCCAGCAGTCATTCAACAGGGAGTGTATTCAGCTCCTATAATTCACCCCTCCACTTT. Residues: CASSHSTGSVFSSYNSPLHF.